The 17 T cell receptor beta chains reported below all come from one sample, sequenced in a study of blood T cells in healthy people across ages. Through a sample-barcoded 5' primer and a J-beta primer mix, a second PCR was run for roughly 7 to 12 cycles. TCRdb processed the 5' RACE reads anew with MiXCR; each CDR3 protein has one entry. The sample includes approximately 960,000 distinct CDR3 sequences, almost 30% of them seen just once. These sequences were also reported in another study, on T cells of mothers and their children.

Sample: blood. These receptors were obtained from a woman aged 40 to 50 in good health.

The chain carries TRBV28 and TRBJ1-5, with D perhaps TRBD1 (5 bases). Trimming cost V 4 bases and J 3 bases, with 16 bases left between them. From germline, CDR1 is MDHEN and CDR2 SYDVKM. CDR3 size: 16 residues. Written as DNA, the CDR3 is TGTGCCAGCAGTTCCAGTCGACGACAGATCAATCAGCCCCAGCATTTT. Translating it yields CASSSSRRQINQPQHF.

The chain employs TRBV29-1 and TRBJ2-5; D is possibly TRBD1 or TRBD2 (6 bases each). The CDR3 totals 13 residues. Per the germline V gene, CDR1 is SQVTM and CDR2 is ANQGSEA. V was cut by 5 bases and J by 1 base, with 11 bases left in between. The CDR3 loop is CSVPGGVQETQYF. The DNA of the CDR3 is TGCAGCGTTCCCGGGGGCGTCCAAGAGACCCAGTACTTC. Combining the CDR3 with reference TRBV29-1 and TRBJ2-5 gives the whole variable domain SAVISQKPSRDICQRGTSLTIQCQVDSQVTMMFWYRQQPGQSLTLIATANQGSEATYESGFVIDKFPISRPNLTFSTLTVSNMSPEDSSIYLCSVPGGVQETQYFGPGTRLLVL.

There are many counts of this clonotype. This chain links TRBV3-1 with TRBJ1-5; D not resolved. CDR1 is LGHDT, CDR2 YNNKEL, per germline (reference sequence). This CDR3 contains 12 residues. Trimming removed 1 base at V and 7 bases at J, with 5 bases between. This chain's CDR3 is CASSQASQPQHF. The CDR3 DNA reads TGTGCCAGCAGCCAAGCATCCCAGCCCCAGCATTTT.

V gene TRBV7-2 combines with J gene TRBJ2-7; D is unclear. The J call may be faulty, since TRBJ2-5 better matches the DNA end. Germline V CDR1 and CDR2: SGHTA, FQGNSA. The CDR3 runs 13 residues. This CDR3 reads CASSLALAETQYF. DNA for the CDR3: TGTGCCAGCAGCTTAGCGTTGGCCGAGACCCAGTACTTC.

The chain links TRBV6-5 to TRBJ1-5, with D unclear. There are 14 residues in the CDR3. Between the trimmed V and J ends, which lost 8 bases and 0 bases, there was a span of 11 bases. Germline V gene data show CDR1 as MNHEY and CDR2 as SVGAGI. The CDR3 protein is CASAIEYSNQPQHF. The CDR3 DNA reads TGTGCCAGCGCGATCGAATATAGCAATCAGCCCCAGCATTTT.

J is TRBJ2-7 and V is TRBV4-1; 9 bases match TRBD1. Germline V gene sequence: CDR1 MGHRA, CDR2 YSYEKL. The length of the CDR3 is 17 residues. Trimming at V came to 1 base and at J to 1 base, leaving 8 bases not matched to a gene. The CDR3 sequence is CASSQGDPTGGSYEQYF. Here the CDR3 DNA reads TGCGCCAGCAGCCAAGGCGACCCGACAGGGGGATCCTACGAGCAGTACTTC.

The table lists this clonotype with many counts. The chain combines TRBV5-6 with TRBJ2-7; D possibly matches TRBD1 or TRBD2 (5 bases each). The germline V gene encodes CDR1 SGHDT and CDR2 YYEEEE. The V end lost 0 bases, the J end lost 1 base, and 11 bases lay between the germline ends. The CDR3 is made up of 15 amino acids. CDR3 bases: TGTGCCAGCAGCTTGGCCGGGGCTGCTTCCTACGAGCAGTACTTC. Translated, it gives CASSLAGAASYEQYF.

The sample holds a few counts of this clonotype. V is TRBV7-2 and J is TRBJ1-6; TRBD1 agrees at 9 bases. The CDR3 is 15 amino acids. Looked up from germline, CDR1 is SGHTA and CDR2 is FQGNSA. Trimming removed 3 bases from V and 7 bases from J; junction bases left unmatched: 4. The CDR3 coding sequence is TGTGCCAGCAGCTTTTGGACAGGGGAAAATTCACCCCTCCACTTT. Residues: CASSFWTGENSPLHF.

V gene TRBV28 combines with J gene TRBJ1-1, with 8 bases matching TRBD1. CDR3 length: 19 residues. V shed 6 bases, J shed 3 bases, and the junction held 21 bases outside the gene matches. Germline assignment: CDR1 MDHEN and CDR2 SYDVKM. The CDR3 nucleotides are TGTGCCAGCAGACCACCGGGACAGGAGGACACCATGGAGGACACTGAAGCTTTCTTT. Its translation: CASRPPGQEDTMEDTEAFF.

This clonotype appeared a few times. Written as DNA, the CDR3 is TGTGCCAGCAGTTACAGGGGTCGGGCCACTGAAGCTTTCTTT. Translation gives CASSYRGRATEAFF. This chain joins TRBV6-5 and TRBJ1-1; D might be TRBD1 (5 bases). The CDR3 spans 14 residues. Trimming left V 2 bases short and J 4 bases short, with 11 bases between. The germline CDR1 and CDR2 sequences are MNHEY and SVGAGI.

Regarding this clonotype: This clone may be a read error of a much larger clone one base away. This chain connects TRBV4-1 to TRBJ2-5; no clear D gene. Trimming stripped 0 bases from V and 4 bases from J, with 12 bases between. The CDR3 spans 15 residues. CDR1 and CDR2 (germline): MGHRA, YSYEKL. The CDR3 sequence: CASSQDETLGETQYF. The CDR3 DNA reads TGCGCCAGCAGCCAAGATGAGACTCTTGGAGAGACCCAGTACTTC.

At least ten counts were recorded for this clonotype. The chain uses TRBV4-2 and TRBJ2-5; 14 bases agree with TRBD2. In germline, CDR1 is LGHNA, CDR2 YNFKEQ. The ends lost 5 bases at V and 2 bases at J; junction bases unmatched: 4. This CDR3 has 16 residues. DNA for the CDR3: TGTGCCAGCAGCGGCGGACTAGCGGGGGGACAAGAGACCCAGTACTTC. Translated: CASSGGLAGGQETQYF.

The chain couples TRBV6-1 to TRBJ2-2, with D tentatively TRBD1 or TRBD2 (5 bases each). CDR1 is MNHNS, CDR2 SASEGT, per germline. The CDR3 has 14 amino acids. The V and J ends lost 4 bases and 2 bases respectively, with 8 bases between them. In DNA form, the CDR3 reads TGTGCCAGCAGTGCGGGGCTTAACACCGGGGAGCTGTTTTTT. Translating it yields CASSAGLNTGELFF.

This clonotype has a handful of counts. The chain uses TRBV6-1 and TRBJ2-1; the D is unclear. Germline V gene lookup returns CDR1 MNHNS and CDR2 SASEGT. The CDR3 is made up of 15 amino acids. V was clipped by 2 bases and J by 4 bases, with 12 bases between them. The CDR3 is CASSELVIRYNEQFF. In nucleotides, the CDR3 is TGTGCCAGCAGTGAACTAGTAATAAGGTACAATGAGCAGTTCTTC.

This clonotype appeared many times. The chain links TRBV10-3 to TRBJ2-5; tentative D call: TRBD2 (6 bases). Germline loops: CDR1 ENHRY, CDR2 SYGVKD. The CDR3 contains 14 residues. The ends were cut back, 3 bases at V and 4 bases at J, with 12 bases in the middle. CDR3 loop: CAISEGGNRETQYF. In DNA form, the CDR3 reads TGTGCCATCAGTGAAGGAGGGAACCGAGAGACCCAGTACTTC.

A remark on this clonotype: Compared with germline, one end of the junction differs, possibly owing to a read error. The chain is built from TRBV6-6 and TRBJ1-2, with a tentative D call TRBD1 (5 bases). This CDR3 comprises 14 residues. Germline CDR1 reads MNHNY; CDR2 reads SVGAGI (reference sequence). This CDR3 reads CANSSAGTEYGYTF. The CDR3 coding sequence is TGTGCCAACAGTTCCGCCGGGACCGAGTATGGCTACACCTTC.

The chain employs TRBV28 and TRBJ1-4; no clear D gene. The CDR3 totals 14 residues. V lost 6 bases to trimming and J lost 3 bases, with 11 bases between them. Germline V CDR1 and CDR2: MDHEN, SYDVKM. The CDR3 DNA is TGTGCCAGCAGCTTTCCGGGTGCTAATGAAAAACTGTTTTTT. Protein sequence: CASSFPGANEKLFF.